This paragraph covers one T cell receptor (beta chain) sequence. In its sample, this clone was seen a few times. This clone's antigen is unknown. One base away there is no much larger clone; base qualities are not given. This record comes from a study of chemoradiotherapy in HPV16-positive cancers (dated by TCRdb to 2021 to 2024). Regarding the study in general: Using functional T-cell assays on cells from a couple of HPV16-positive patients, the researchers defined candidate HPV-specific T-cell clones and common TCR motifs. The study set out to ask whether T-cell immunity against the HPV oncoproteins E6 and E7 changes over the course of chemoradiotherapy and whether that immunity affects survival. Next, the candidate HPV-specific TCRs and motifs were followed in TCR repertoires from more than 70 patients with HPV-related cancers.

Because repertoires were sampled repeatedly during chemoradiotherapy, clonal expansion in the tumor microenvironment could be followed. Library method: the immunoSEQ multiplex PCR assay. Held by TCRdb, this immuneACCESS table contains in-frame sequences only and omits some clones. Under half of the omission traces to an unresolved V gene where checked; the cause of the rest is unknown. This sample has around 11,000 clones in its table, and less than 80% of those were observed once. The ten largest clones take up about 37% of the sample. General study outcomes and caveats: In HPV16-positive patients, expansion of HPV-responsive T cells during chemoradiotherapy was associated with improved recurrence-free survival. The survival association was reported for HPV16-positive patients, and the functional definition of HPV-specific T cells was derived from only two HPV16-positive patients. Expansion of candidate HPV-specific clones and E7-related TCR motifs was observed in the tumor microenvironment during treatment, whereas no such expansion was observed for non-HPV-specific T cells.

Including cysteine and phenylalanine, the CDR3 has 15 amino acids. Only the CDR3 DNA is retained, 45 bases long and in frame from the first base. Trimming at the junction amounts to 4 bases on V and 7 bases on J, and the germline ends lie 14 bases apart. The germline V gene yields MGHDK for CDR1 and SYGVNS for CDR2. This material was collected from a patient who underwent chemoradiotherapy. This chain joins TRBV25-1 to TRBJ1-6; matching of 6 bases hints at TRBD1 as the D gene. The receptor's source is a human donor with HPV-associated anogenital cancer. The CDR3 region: CASSVRTAVNSPLHF. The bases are TGTGCCAGCAGTGTTCGGACAGCTGTGAATTCACCCCTCCACTTT. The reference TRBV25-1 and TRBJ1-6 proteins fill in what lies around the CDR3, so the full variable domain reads EADIYQTPRYLVIGTGKKITLECSQTMGHDKMYWYQQDPGMELHLIHYSYGVNSTEKGDLSSESTVSRIRTEHFPLTLESARPSHTSQYLCASSVRTAVNSPLHFGNGTRLTVT.